This TCR beta chain was sequenced in a study of patients and donors after allogeneic stem cell transplantation. In TCRdb, the RT-PCR reads were re-called with MiXCR into one record per CDR3 protein. The sample records tens of thousands of distinct CDR3 sequences, around 46% being singletons. The sequence was collected from a human donor who was either an allogeneic HSCT recipient or a stem cell or donor lymphocyte infusion donor (not recorded which). It is not recorded whose cells these are; they may come from a transplant donor. The specimen was blood, either unsorted or a sorted T cell fraction (not recorded which).

CDR3 sequence (DNA): TGTGCCACCAGCAGAGATTCGGACAGCTTCTATGGCTACACCTTC. It is translated as CATSRDSDSFYGYTF. The chain is built from TRBV15 and TRBJ1-2; TRBD1 is a possible D gene (6 bases). V lost 0 bases, J lost 4 bases, and 12 bases lay in between. Germline CDR1 LNHNV, CDR2 YYDKDF (reference sequence). This CDR3 is built from 15 residues.